The clone carrying this T cell receptor (beta chain) was recorded a few times. Its antigen is undetermined. UMIs and sample barcodes were carried by the TCR alpha and TCR beta cDNA libraries that 5'RACE produced using constant-segment primers. Using its own MiXCR run on the 5' RACE reads, TCRdb lists one record per CDR3 protein. The data contain some 180,000 distinct CDR3 sequences, under 15% of them singletons. These data come from a study of T-cell memory formation after mild COVID-19. General observations from the study: While clones contracting from day 15 to 85 were balanced between CD4 and CD8, later expanders leaned CD4+. Pre-infection memory held some responding clones, suggesting pre-existing cross-reactive T cells responded.

Germline CDR1 SGHRS, CDR2 YFSETQ. The CDR3 is made up of 15 amino acids. V lost 0 bases to trimming and J lost 2 bases, with 12 bases between them. Input material: PBMCs or a T cell subset sorted from them (not recorded which). This rearrangement joins TRBV5-1 to TRBJ2-7; D may be TRBD1 (5 bases). This TCR came from a young man who had mild COVID-19 (a few samples of this study predate the infection). Cell type and time point are not known. Here the CDR3 reads CASSLGGRETYEQYV. The DNA of the CDR3 is TGCGCCAGCAGCTTGGGGGGCAGGGAAACCTACGAGCAGTACGTC.